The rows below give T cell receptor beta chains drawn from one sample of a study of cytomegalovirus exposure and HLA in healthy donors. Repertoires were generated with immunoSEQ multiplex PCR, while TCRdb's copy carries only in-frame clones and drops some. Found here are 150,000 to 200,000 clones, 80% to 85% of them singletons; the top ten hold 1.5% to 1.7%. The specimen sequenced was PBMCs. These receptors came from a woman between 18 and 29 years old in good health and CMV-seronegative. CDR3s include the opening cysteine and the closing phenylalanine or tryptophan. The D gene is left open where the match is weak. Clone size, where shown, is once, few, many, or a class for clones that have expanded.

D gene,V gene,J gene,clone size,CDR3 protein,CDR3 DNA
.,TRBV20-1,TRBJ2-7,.,CSAPSQLEQYF,TGCAGTGCGCCTTCGCAACTCGAGCAGTACTTC
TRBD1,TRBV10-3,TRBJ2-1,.,CAISESRTGRRAGSYNEQFF,TGTGCCATCAGTGAGTCACGGACAGGGCGGAGGGCAGGCTCCTACAATGAGCAGTTCTTC
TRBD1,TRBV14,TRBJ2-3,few,CASSRDRGLFNTQYF,TGTGCCAGCAGCCGAGACAGGGGGCTATTTAATACGCAGTATTTT
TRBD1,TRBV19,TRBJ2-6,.,CASSISQGASGANVLTF,TGTGCCAGTAGTATATCGCAGGGGGCATCTGGGGCCAACGTCCTGACTTTC
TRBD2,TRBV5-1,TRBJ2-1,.,CASSFRGEHNEQFF,TGCGCCAGCAGCTTCCGGGGGGAACACAATGAGCAGTTCTTC
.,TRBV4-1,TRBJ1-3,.,CASSQDSGDSGNTIYF,TGCGCCAGCAGCCAAGACTCGGGGGACTCTGGAAACACCATATATTTT
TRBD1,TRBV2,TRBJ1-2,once,CASSEGQLYGYTF,TGTGCCAGCAGTGAGGGACAGCTCTATGGCTACACCTTC
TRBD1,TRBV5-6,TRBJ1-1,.,CASSLVPRGRGPTEAFF,TGTGCCAGCAGCTTGGTGCCCCGGGGCAGGGGGCCCACTGAAGCTTTCTTT
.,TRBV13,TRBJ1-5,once,CASSLKSIEPQHF,TGTGCCAGCAGCTTAAAGAGTATAGAGCCCCAGCATTTT
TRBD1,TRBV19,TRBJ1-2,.,CASSLQGSYGYTF,TGTGCCAGTAGTCTACAGGGGTCCTATGGCTACACCTTC
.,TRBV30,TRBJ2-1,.,CAWSVGSPRGNEQFF,TGTGCCTGGAGTGTGGGTTCTCCACGGGGCAATGAGCAGTTCTTC
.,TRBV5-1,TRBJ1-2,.,CASSLGFTGFGYGYTF,TGCGCCAGCAGCTTGGGATTTACAGGGTTTGGCTATGGCTACACCTTC
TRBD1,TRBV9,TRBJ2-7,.,CASSGVDRGYEQYF,TGTGCCAGCAGCGGGGTAGACAGGGGTTACGAGCAGTACTTC
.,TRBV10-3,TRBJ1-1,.,CAIRAGGVGDIEAFF,TGTGCCATCAGAGCCGGGGGGGTCGGGGACATTGAAGCTTTCTTT
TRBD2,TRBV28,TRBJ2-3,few,CASSPSLGGGTDTQYF,TGTGCCAGCAGTCCGTCCCTCGGGGGGGGCACAGATACGCAGTATTTT
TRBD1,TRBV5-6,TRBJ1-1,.,CASSLPTGNEAFF,TGTGCCAGCAGCTTGCCGACAGGGAATGAAGCTTTCTTT
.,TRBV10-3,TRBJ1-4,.,CAISDRGSEKLFF,TGTGCCATCAGTGATAGGGGTTCGGAAAAACTGTTTTTT
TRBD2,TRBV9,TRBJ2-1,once,CASSVAGTSVISGYNEQFF,TGTGCCAGCAGCGTAGCAGGGACTAGTGTCATCAGCGGCTACAATGAGCAGTTCTTC
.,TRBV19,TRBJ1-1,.,CASSRGADEAFF,TGTGCCAGTAGTCGGGGGGCTGATGAAGCTTTCTTT
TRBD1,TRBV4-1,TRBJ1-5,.,CASSQGTGPNQPQHF,TGCGCCAGCAGCCAAGGGACAGGGCCTAATCAGCCCCAGCATTTT
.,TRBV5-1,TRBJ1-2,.,CASSQSGDYGYTF,TGCGCCAGCAGCCAGTCAGGGGACTATGGCTACACCTTC
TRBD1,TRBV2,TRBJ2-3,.,CASSEEGQGITDTQYF,TGTGCCAGCAGTGAAGAGGGACAGGGGATCACAGATACGCAGTATTTT
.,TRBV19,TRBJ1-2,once,CASSIVGNRADGYTF,TGTGCCAGTAGTATTGTGGGGAACAGGGCAGATGGCTACACCTTC
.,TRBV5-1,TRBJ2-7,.,CASSLRTETYEQYF,TGCGCCAGCAGCTTAAGGACAGAAACCTACGAGCAGTACTTC
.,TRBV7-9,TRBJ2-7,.,CASSWRGPDYEQYF,TGTGCCAGCAGCTGGAGAGGGCCGGACTACGAGCAGTACTTC
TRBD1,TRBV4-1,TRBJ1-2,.,CASSHDRGPYGYTF,TGCGCCAGCAGCCACGACAGGGGCCCTTATGGCTACACCTTC
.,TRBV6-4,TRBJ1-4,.,CASSEGGGAGEKLFF,TGTGCCAGCAGTGAAGGGGGAGGGGCCGGCGAAAAACTGTTTTTT
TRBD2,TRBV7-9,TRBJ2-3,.,CASSSRKHNSGGSTDTQYF,TGTGCCAGCAGCTCAAGAAAACATAATTCGGGCGGGAGTACAGATACGCAGTATTTT
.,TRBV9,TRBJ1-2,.,CASSVDIGIQPYGYTF,TGTGCCAGCAGCGTAGATATCGGGATTCAACCTTATGGCTACACCTTC
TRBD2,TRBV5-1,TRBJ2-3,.,CASSLDFRSGAPWDTQYF,TGCGCCAGCAGCTTGGACTTTCGGAGCGGGGCCCCCTGGGATACGCAGTATTTT
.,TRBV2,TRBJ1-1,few,CASSEYEGVGTEAFF,TGTGCCAGCAGTGAATACGAGGGAGTGGGCACTGAAGCTTTCTTT
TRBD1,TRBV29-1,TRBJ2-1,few,CSTGTGDGGEQFF,TGCAGCACCGGGACAGGGGACGGTGGTGAGCAGTTCTTC
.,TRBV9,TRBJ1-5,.,CASSDQNRTFCQPQHF,TGTGCCAGCAGCGATCAGAACCGCACCTTTTGTCAGCCCCAGCATTTT
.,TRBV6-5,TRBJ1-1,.,CASRRQPQGHTEAFF,TGTGCCAGCAGAAGACAACCCCAGGGGCACACTGAAGCTTTCTTT
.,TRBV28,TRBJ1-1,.,CATQLGAAFF,TGTGCCACCCAGTTGGGGGCAGCTTTCTTT
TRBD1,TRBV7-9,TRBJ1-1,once,CASTDTRGVRGQWEAFF,TGTGCCAGCACCGACACGAGAGGGGTTAGGGGACAGTGGGAAGCTTTCTTT
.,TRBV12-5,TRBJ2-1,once,CASGRFDEQFF,TGTGCTAGTGGTCGGTTCGATGAGCAGTTCTTC
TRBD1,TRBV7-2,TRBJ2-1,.,CASRVDRGRTYNEQFF,TGTGCCAGCAGGGTGGACAGGGGGCGAACCTACAATGAGCAGTTCTTC
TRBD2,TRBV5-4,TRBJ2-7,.,CATKGAGGYEQYF,TGTGCCACCAAAGGGGCGGGGGGATACGAGCAGTACTTC
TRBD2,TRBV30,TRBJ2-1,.,CAWTSGGHMRNEQFF,TGTGCCTGGACTAGCGGGGGGCACATGAGGAATGAGCAGTTCTTC
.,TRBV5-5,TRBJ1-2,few,CASSLGGLRGYTF,TGTGCCAGCAGCTTGGGGGGGCTTCGGGGCTACACCTTC
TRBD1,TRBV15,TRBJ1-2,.,CATSRYQGAAGYTF,TGTGCCACCAGCAGGTACCAGGGGGCGGCTGGCTACACCTTC
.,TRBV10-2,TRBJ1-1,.,CASGPVGESTEAFF,TGCGCCAGCGGTCCCGTAGGGGAAAGCACTGAAGCTTTCTTT
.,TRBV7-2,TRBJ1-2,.,CASSLGTGNYGYTF,TGTGCCAGCAGCTTAGGAACAGGCAACTATGGCTACACCTTC
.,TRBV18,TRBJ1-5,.,CASSSGSAGRQPQHF,TGTGCCAGCTCATCTGGTTCGGCGGGGCGACAGCCCCAGCATTTT
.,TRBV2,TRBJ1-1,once,CASSQTQGLSTEAFF,TGTGCCAGCAGCCAAACCCAGGGACTCAGCACTGAAGCTTTCTTT
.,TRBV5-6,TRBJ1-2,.,CASSFGGNGYTF,TGTGCCAGCAGCTTTGGGGGCAATGGCTACACCTTC
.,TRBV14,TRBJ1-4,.,CASSQRGASTTNEKLFF,TGTGCCAGCAGCCAACGCGGGGCTTCAACAACTAATGAAAAACTGTTTTTT
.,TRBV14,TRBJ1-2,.,CASSQVNAPDMFGYTF,TGTGCCAGCAGCCAAGTGAATGCCCCGGACATGTTTGGCTACACCTTC
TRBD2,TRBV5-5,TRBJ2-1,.,CASSFLNSGGALEQFF,TGTGCCAGCAGCTTTCTTAATAGCGGGGGGGCCCTTGAGCAGTTCTTC